Each of the 19 T cell receptor beta chains below was sequenced from the same sample in a study of human T cells and chemical hapten exposure (dated by TCRdb to about 2021). Explained via the paper, the time point label denotes: patch test 1, 2 weeks after DPC sensitization. This sample's treatment or condition label indicates: therapeutic diphenylcyclopropenone sensitization with weekly scalp DPC. The library was generated by RACE. This sample was sequenced with a NextSeq 500. TCRdb took the public reads, trimmed them with fastp at Q25, ran MiXCR for clone calling and kept in-frame beta chains. CDR3 protein sequences are deduplicated, and each keeps its most common genes and DNA. This sample gives about 120,000 distinct CDR3 sequences in total; roughly an eighth of them show up just once. The ten most abundant clones make up 0.92% of the sample. The sequencing used whole blood, collected in connection with sensitization to the hapten diphenylcyclopropenone (DPC). The receptors were gathered from a man aged 18-30 years with alopecia areata. Some clones in this sample may be carry-over from other donors' samples.

Many counts were recorded for this clonotype. The rearrangement uses TRBV27 and TRBJ1-5, with D unclear. The CDR3 has 13 amino acids. Germline lookup yields CDR1 MNHEY and CDR2 SMNVEV (reference sequence). V gave up 2 bases and J gave up 6 bases, with 8 bases separating them. CDR3 sequence (DNA): TGTGCCAGCAGTTTAGGGATAGGTCAGCCCCAGCATTTT. Translated: CASSLGIGQPQHF.

V is TRBV2 and J is TRBJ2-1; a weak D match, TRBD1 (5 bases). With 8 bases removed from V and 4 bases from J, the gap between germline ends came to 21 bases. The CDR3 runs 16 residues. The germline CDR1 and CDR2 sequences are SNHLY and FYNNEI. The CDR3 DNA sequence: TGTGCCAGCCCAACTCTCGAGACAGATCCTTACAATGAGCAGTTCTTC. Translation gives CASPTLETDPYNEQFF.

The V call is TRBV11-2, the J call TRBJ1-2; possibly TRBD1 for D (6 bases). CDR1 and CDR2 (germline): SGHAT, FQNNGV. The length of the CDR3 is 15 residues. Trimming stripped 0 bases from V and 8 bases from J, with 16 bases between. The CDR3 sequence is CASSLDFGRGEGYTF. The CDR3 coding sequence is TGTGCCAGCAGCTTAGACTTCGGCAGGGGAGAGGGCTACACCTTC.

This clonotype was seen ten or more times. The V call is TRBV29-1, the J call TRBJ2-7; weak D call: TRBD2 (5 bases). Trimming left V 3 bases short and J 1 base short, with 16 bases between. The CDR3 covers 15 residues. CDR1 is SQVTM and CDR2 is ANQGSEA in the germline V gene. The CDR3 loop is CSVEGDKELSYEQYF. DNA of the CDR3: TGCAGCGTTGAGGGAGACAAGGAGCTTTCCTACGAGCAGTACTTC.

The J gene is TRBJ2-1, the V gene TRBV7-3, with 8 bases fitting TRBD1. CDR1 and CDR2 (germline): SGHTA, FQGTGA. The CDR3 runs 15 residues. The J segment lost 7 bases and the V segment lost 5 bases, leaving 10 bases of the junction unmatched. This CDR3 is CASSLQGVGKNEQFF. DNA of the CDR3: TGTGCCAGCAGCCTACAGGGGGTTGGGAAAAATGAGCAGTTCTTC.

The V and J genes are TRBV6-5 and TRBJ1-4; TRBD1 might be the D (5 bases). The CDR3 consists of 13 residues. Trimming removed 6 bases from V and 8 bases from J, with 13 bases in between. Germline V CDR1 and CDR2: MNHEY, SVGAGI. CDR3 bases: TGTGCCAGCAGGTCAGGGTTATGGGAAAAACTGTTTTTT. It translates to CASRSGLWEKLFF.

V gene TRBV7-2 combines with J gene TRBJ1-2; TRBD1 might be the D (6 bases). Trimming shortened V by 6 bases and J by 4 bases, and 9 bases separated the two germline ends. This CDR3 contains 12 residues. CDR1 is SGHTA and CDR2 is FQGNSA in the germline V gene. CDR3 residues: CASSRDTYGYTF. In nucleotides, the CDR3 is TGTGCCAGCAGTCGGGACACCTATGGCTACACCTTC.

This sequence joins TRBV6-5 and TRBJ1-1, with D possibly TRBD1 on 5 matching bases. In germline, CDR1 is MNHEY, CDR2 SVGAGI. The V and J ends lost 2 bases and 3 bases respectively, with 13 bases between them. The CDR3 spans 15 residues. Here the CDR3 DNA reads TGTGCCAGCAGTTACAGTAAGGGGATTTACACTGAAGCTTTCTTT. Its protein product is CASSYSKGIYTEAFF.

This rearrangement joins TRBV15 to TRBJ2-1, with a possible D match to TRBD1 (7 bases). This CDR3 has 16 amino acids. Germline CDR1 LNHNV, CDR2 YYDKDF (reference sequence). The V gene lost 2 bases and the J gene lost 4 bases, with 15 bases spanning the gap. CDR3 in amino acids: CATSRHGGTVYNEQFF. In DNA form, the CDR3 reads TGTGCCACCAGCAGACATGGAGGGACAGTTTACAATGAGCAGTTCTTC.

This chain links TRBV4-1 with TRBJ1-1, with D perhaps TRBD1 (5 bases). Trimming cost V 0 bases and J 3 bases, with 20 bases left between them. There are 18 residues in the CDR3. Germline lookup yields CDR1 MGHRA and CDR2 YSYEKL. Here the CDR3 reads CASSQEGLTLPPDTEAFF. The CDR3 nucleotides read TGCGCCAGCAGCCAAGAGGGGCTTACTCTCCCCCCTGACACTGAAGCTTTCTTT.

This clonotype was detected many times. J is TRBJ2-3 and V is TRBV5-1, with D maybe TRBD2 (6 bases). The CDR3 covers 16 residues. Germline V gene sequence: CDR1 SGHRS, CDR2 YFSETQ. V lost 4 bases and J lost 1, with 16 bases in between. As DNA, the CDR3 is TGCGCCAGCAGCCCCCTCCGCGGGGTGGGCACAGATACGCAGTATTTT. This codes for CASSPLRGVGTDTQYF.

This clonotype was counted ten times or more. The chain combines TRBV4-3 with TRBJ1-1, with D possibly matching TRBD1 (6 bases). V was pared by 1 base and J by 5 bases, with 17 bases between. CDR3 length: 16 amino acids. The germline CDR1 and CDR2 sequences are LGHNA and YSLEER. CDR3 DNA: TGCGCCAGCAGCCAAGGGAAGGGGGGATTGGGGACTGAAGCTTTCTTT. Encoded protein: CASSQGKGGLGTEAFF.

CDR3: CASSVSGGTEAFF. The CDR3 DNA follows: TGTGCCAGCAGTGTTTCGGGGGGAACTGAAGCTTTCTTT. V and J are TRBV2 and TRBJ1-1, with D perhaps matching TRBD1 (5 bases). CDR1 and CDR2 (germline): SNHLY, FYNNEI. This CDR3 contains 13 residues. The V and J ends lost 4 bases and 5 bases respectively, with 11 bases between them.

This clonotype was counted at least ten times. The gene calls are TRBV6-5 and TRBJ2-7; D not resolved. The CDR3 has 11 residues. Germline loops: CDR1 MNHEY, CDR2 SVGAGI. V was cut by 4 bases and J by 7 bases, with 8 bases left in between. CDR3 nucleotides: TGTGCCAGCAGTTCCAGAAGTGAGCAGTACTTC. Translating gives CASSSRSEQYF.

In this sample, this clonotype turned up a few times. V gene TRBV29-1 combines with J gene TRBJ1-1, with D unresolved. Germline values: CDR1 SQVTM, CDR2 ANQGSEA. CDR3 length: 11 residues. V lost 6 bases and J 3 bases, leaving 8 bases between the germline ends. CDR3 sequence reads: CSVSHDTEAFF. The CDR3 nucleotides are TGCAGCGTCTCACATGACACTGAAGCTTTCTTT.

This clonotype was counted between two and nine times. J is TRBJ2-3 and V is TRBV11-2; 9 positions match TRBD1. Germline CDR1 SGHAT, CDR2 FQNNGV. The CDR3 extends over 19 amino acids. V was pared by 5 bases and J by 2 bases, with 17 bases of the junction left unmatched. The CDR3 coding sequence is TGTGCCAGCAGCCCATCCTCGCGACGGAGGGACAGGGACACAGATACGCAGTATTTT. Protein: CASSPSSRRRDRDTDTQYF.

This clonotype was seen a few times. The CDR3 nucleotides are TGTGCCAGCATGATTAGCACTGAAGCTTTCTTT. It translates to CASMISTEAFF. The rearrangement joins TRBV25-1 to TRBJ1-1; D gene uncertain. This CDR3 contains 11 residues. CDR1 MGHDK and CDR2 SYGVNS come from the germline V gene. V lost 7 bases, J lost 4 bases, and 7 bases lay in between.

The J gene is TRBJ2-4, the V gene TRBV12-3 or TRBV12-4; 9 bases line up with TRBD1. CDR3 size: 18 residues. V was clipped by 4 bases and J by 1 base; unmatched bases: 11. The CDR3 region is CASSWETGGKEAKNIQYF. CDR3 bases: TGTGCCAGCAGTTGGGAGACAGGGGGGAAGGAGGCCAAAAACATTCAGTACTTC.

This clonotype came up a few times. CDR3 residues: CASSLIKRDGGLYGYTF. The CDR3 DNA is TGTGCCAGCAGCTTAATTAAGCGGGACGGAGGACTCTATGGCTACACCTTC. The rearrangement links TRBV11-2 to TRBJ1-2; maybe TRBD1 (5 bases). The CDR3 loop spans 17 amino acids. Looked up from germline, CDR1 is SGHAT and CDR2 is FQNNGV. V shed 2 bases and J shed 4 bases, with 20 bases lying between them. Complete variable domain (other parts from reference TRBV11-2 and TRBJ1-2): EAGVAQSPRYKIIEKRQSVAFWCNPISGHATLYWYQQILGQGPKLLIQFQNNGVVDDSQLPKDRFSAERLKGVDSTLKIQPAKLEDSAVYLCASSLIKRDGGLYGYTFGSGTRLTVV.